The 20 T cell receptor beta chains presented below share a single source sample, sequenced in a study of blood T cell repertoires in COVID-19. Generated by immunoSEQ multiplex PCR, the TCRdb table keeps only in-frame clones and is missing some. The sample holds approximately 45,000 clones, roughly 88% seen once. Sequenced material: peripheral blood. All receptors derive from a woman aged 40 to 55 with acute or convalescent COVID-19.

This sequence joins TRBV24-1 and TRBJ2-2; D not resolved. Germline V gives CDR1 KGHDR, CDR2 SFDVKD. This CDR3 is 13 amino acids long. Deletions cut 3 bases from V and 4 bases from J, with 5 bases between. The CDR3 nucleotides read TGTGCCACCAGTGATCGCAGCACCGGGGAGCTGTTTTTT. It encodes CATSDRSTGELFF.

This chain connects TRBV6-5 to TRBJ2-7; 10 bases are shared with TRBD2. Germline CDR1 reads MNHEY; CDR2 reads SVGAGI. J was trimmed by 4 bases and V by 6 bases; bases with no gene match: 9. The CDR3 sequence is 15 residues long. CDR3: CASRKPLAGTYEQYF. As DNA, the CDR3 is TGTGCCAGCAGAAAGCCACTAGCGGGAACGTACGAGCAGTACTTC.

For the CDR3, the DNA is TGTGCCAGCAGCCAAGGTCTAGCGGGAGCCCAGGGGGAGCAGTTCTTC. It codes for CASSQGLAGAQGEQFF. The J gene is TRBJ2-1, the V gene TRBV3-1 (or the pseudogene TRBV3-2); 10 nucleotides agree with TRBD2. V shed 1 base and J 10 bases; nucleotides not matched to a gene: 10. Germline V gives CDR1 LGHDT, CDR2 YNNKEL (reference sequence). CDR3 length: 16 amino acids.

V usage is TRBV19 and J usage is TRBJ2-2; TRBD1 might be the D (5 bases). Per germline, CDR1 LNHDA and CDR2 SQIVND (reference sequence). The germline V and J ends were trimmed by 5 bases and 6 bases, with 16 bases remaining between them. This CDR3 comprises 15 residues. In nucleotides, the CDR3 is TGTGCCAGTAGTGAGTGGGTAGTGGGGCCCGGGGAGCTGTTTTTT. It translates to CASSEWVVGPGELFF.

The chain couples TRBV5-5 to TRBJ1-5; 9 bases agree with TRBD1. Germline CDR1 is SGHKS and CDR2 is YYEKEE (reference sequence). CDR3 size: 16 residues. The V gene end was trimmed by 4 bases and the J gene end by 5 bases; junction bases not matched to a gene: 10. The DNA for the CDR3 is TGTGCCAGCAGCACTGGAGTTGGGACAGGGTATCAGCCCCAGCATTTT. This translates into CASSTGVGTGYQPQHF.

This chain links TRBV12-3 or TRBV12-4 with TRBJ1-2; D is undetermined. V lost 1 base, J lost 5 bases, and 5 bases lay in between. The CDR3 spans 12 residues. The CDR3 is CASSLDGYGYTF. The CDR3 DNA reads as TGTGCCAGCAGTTTAGACGGTTATGGCTACACCTTC.

The V gene is TRBV27, the J gene TRBJ2-6; D gene unclear. Germline CDR1 is MNHEY and CDR2 is SMNVEV (reference sequence). The CDR3 totals 16 residues. V shed 4 bases and J shed 0 bases, with 10 bases lying between them. In nucleotides, the CDR3 is TGTGCCAGCAGTTCGATACATGGCTCTGGGGCCAACGTCCTGACTTTC. Protein: CASSSIHGSGANVLTF.

This rearrangement joins TRBV13 to TRBJ2-3; 9 nucleotides match TRBD2. Germline values: CDR1 PRHDT, CDR2 FYEKMQ (reference sequence). CDR3 length equals 15 residues. V shed 5 bases and J 4 bases; nucleotides not matched to a gene: 7. CDR3 sequence (DNA): TGTGCCAGCAGCCCGCGGACTAGCGTCGCAGATACGCAGTATTTT. Protein: CASSPRTSVADTQYF.

The chain has TRBV29-1 and TRBJ2-3; 7 bases are a match to TRBD2. Germline V gene data show CDR1 as SQVTM and CDR2 as ANQGSEA. Trimming took 7 bases from V and 0 from J; bases not matched to a gene: 7. The CDR3 is 14 amino acids. The CDR3 loop reads CSAGGGASTDTQYF. The CDR3 DNA follows: TGCAGCGCTGGGGGGGGTGCGAGCACAGATACGCAGTATTTT.

V is TRBV28 and J is TRBJ2-7, with D possibly being TRBD2 (5 bases). The germline CDR1 and CDR2 sequences are MDHEN and SYDVKM. The CDR3 is 13 amino acids. The V gene lost 5 bases and the J gene lost 6 bases, with 14 bases spanning the gap. CDR3 nucleotides: TGTGCCAGCAGTCGCCTCGAGGGTCGCGAGCAGTACTTC. It codes for CASSRLEGREQYF.

The chain joins TRBV6-5 to TRBJ2-5; 7 nucleotides match TRBD1. From germline, CDR1 is MNHEY and CDR2 SVGAGI. Losses at the gene ends were 6 bases for V and 5 bases for J; bases not matched to a gene: 12. The length of the CDR3 is 15 residues. The CDR3, as DNA: TGTGCCAGCAGGGCCGGGACAGAGACAGGGGAGACCCAGTACTTC. Its translation is CASRAGTETGETQYF.

This chain links TRBV7-9 with TRBJ2-7, with TRBD1 as a possible D gene (5 bases). Deletions cut 4 bases from V and 0 bases from J, with 13 bases between. Germline loops: CDR1 SEHNR, CDR2 FQNEAQ (reference sequence). The CDR3 spans 15 residues. The CDR3 is CASSSRLDISYEQYF. CDR3 sequence (DNA): TGTGCCAGCAGCTCAAGACTGGACATCTCCTACGAGCAGTACTTC.

The chain recombines TRBV4-1 with TRBJ2-3, with D hard to call. Germline V gives CDR1 MGHRA, CDR2 YSYEKL. This CDR3 comprises 14 residues. The V end was cut by 0 bases, the J end by 0 bases, with 4 bases between. CDR3 loop: CASSQDRSTDTQYF. The CDR3, as DNA: TGCGCCAGCAGCCAAGACAGGAGCACAGATACGCAGTATTTT.

V gene TRBV19 combines with J gene TRBJ1-4; no firm D call. The CDR3 extends over 13 amino acids. The V end was cut by 3 bases, the J end by 7 bases, with 9 bases between. Per germline, CDR1 LNHDA and CDR2 SQIVND (reference sequence). The DNA of the CDR3 is TGTGCCAGTAGTATGCAAGAGGTTGAAAAACTGTTTTTT. Protein: CASSMQEVEKLFF.

The J gene is TRBJ1-2, the V gene TRBV30; D is ambiguous. Trimming stripped 5 bases from V and 5 bases from J, with 18 bases between. The CDR3 contains 14 residues. The germline CDR1 and CDR2 sequences are GTSNPN and SVGIG (reference sequence). The CDR3 is CAWSRMGTSYGYTF. CDR3 coding DNA: TGTGCCTGGTCCCGGATGGGCACCTCTTATGGCTACACCTTC.

In its sample, this clone was seen a few times. The rearrangement links TRBV28 to TRBJ2-7; 8 nucleotides line up with TRBD1. Per germline, CDR1 MDHEN and CDR2 SYDVKM. Germline trimming cut 1 base from V and 3 bases from J; bases unmatched to any gene: 5. This CDR3 has 15 amino acids. The CDR3 sequence is CASSLSGTGFYEQYF. DNA for the CDR3: TGTGCCAGCAGTTTATCCGGGACAGGCTTCTACGAGCAGTACTTC.

The table lists this clone with a count of one. The CDR3 DNA reads TGTGCCAGCAGTTTGTGGGACAATAGATACGAGCAGTACTTC. Amino acids: CASSLWDNRYEQYF. The chain carries TRBV27 and TRBJ2-7; D may be TRBD1 (6 bases). V was trimmed by 3 bases and J by 4 bases, leaving 13 bases between them. Germline V gene data show CDR1 as MNHEY and CDR2 as SMNVEV (reference sequence). This CDR3 is built from 14 residues.

The chain employs TRBV19 and TRBJ1-2; D is possibly TRBD1 (5 bases). Between the trimmed V and J ends, which lost 4 bases and 4 bases, there was a span of 16 bases. Germline values: CDR1 LNHDA, CDR2 SQIVND (reference sequence). CDR3 size: 15 residues. The CDR3 region is CASSTVWGSGYGYTF. CDR3 DNA sequence: TGTGCCAGTAGTACCGTTTGGGGCTCAGGCTATGGCTACACCTTC.

J is TRBJ1-1 and V is TRBV6-5; D possibly corresponds to TRBD1 (6 bases). The germline CDR1 and CDR2 sequences are MNHEY and SVGAGI. This CDR3 has 12 residues. V dropped 6 bases and J dropped 11 bases, with 16 bases sitting between them. Here the CDR3 reads CASRPRGTEAFF. The CDR3 DNA sequence: TGTGCCAGCAGACCGAGGGGGACCGAGGCTTTCTTT.

This sequence joins TRBV6-1 and TRBJ2-7; no firm D call. Germline CDR1 reads MNHNS; CDR2 reads SASEGT. The CDR3 is made up of 14 amino acids. The V and J ends lost 1 base and 2 bases respectively, with 9 bases between them. The CDR3 here is CASSEVSLPYEQYF. The CDR3 DNA sequence: TGTGCCAGCAGTGAAGTCTCACTACCCTACGAGCAGTACTTC.